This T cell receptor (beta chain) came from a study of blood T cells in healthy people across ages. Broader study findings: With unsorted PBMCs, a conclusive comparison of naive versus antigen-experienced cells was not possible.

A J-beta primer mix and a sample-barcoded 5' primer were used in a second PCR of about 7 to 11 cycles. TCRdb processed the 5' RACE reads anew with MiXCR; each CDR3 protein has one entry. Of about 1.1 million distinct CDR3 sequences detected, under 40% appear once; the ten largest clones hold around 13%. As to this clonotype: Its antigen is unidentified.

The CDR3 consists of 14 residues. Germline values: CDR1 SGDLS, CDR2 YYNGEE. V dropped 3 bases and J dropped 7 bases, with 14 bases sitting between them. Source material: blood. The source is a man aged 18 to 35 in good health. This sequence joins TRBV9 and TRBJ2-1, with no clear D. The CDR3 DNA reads TGTGCCAGCAGCGCAAGCGACGATACGAATGAGCAGTTCTTC. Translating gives CASSASDDTNEQFF.